This T cell receptor (beta chain) was captured in a study of cytomegalovirus exposure and HLA in healthy donors. In germline, CDR1 is SGDLS, CDR2 YYNGEE. With 1 base removed from V and 3 bases from J, the gap between germline ends came to 13 bases. CDR3 size: 15 residues. Sequenced by immunoSEQ multiplex PCR; TCRdb stores in-frame clones only, minus some. The sample lists under 100,000 clones; about 95% were seen once. Sequencing used PBMCs. V and J are TRBV9 and TRBJ2-5; tentatively, D is TRBD2 (5 bases). The sequence came from a woman aged 18-35 years in good health and CMV-seronegative. The CDR3 sequence: CASSVSGRAEETQYF. The CDR3 DNA is TGTGCCAGCAGCGTAAGTGGGCGGGCCGAAGAGACCCAGTACTTC.